This T cell receptor (beta chain) was observed in a study of shared clonotypes between healthy human individuals. Generated by immunoSEQ multiplex PCR, the TCRdb table keeps only in-frame clones and is missing some. The sample lists about 490,000 clones, approximately 80% seen once, with around 11% in the top ten. This CDR3 contains 15 residues. CDR1 and CDR2 from the germline V gene are SGHAT and FQNNGV. Comments on this clone: Its ends do not fully match the called genes, so a read error is possible.

The chain joins TRBV11-2 to TRBJ2-7; D ambiguous. This TCR came from a woman aged 40 to 50 in good health. Some clones in this sample may be carry-over from other donors' samples. Source material: PBMCs. In DNA form, the CDR3 reads TGTGCCGGCAGCTTAGTTCCGCAGACCTCCTACGAGCAGTACTTC. Translated: CAGSLVPQTSYEQYF.